The 16 T cell receptor beta chains given below trace back to one sample, sequenced in a study of cytomegalovirus exposure and HLA in healthy donors. PCR involved 60 Vbeta and 13 Jbeta primers. TCRdb's copy holds only in-frame clones and misses some; the assay was immunoSEQ multiplex PCR. The table records some 130,000 clones, around 75% of them present only once. The sample was PBMCs. The source of these receptors is a female donor in good health and CMV-seronegative.

V usage is TRBV5-4 and J usage is TRBJ2-3; tentatively, D is TRBD2 (6 bases). Trimming removed 3 bases from V and 5 bases from J, with 16 bases in between. The CDR3 is 15 residues long. The V gene's germline CDR1 is SGHNT and CDR2 YYREEE (reference sequence). The CDR3 DNA is TGTGCCAGCAGCTATCGACTAGGCGAAGGAGATACGCAGTATTTT. It codes for CASSYRLGEGDTQYF.

The J gene is TRBJ1-5, the V gene TRBV27; TRBD1 might be the D (6 bases). Trimming cost V 2 bases and J 7 bases, with 12 bases left between them. Looked up from germline, CDR1 is MNHEY and CDR2 is SMNVEV (reference sequence). There are 14 residues in the CDR3. Here the CDR3 reads CASSLVRGRQPQHF. CDR3 coding DNA: TGTGCCAGCAGTTTAGTCAGGGGTCGACAGCCCCAGCATTTT.

This clone was seen a handful of times. The chain employs TRBV7-8 and TRBJ1-1; D unclear. This CDR3 comprises 12 residues. Germline assignment: CDR1 SGHVS and CDR2 FQNEAQ. Trimming stripped 2 bases from V and 7 bases from J, with 8 bases between. CDR3 in amino acids: CASSLRGYEAFF. The CDR3 region has the DNA TGTGCCAGCAGCTTAAGAGGGTATGAAGCTTTCTTT.

This chain connects TRBV6-4 to TRBJ2-1; 10 bases map to TRBD2. Trimming removed 0 bases from V and 4 bases from J; junction bases left unmatched: 3. The length of the CDR3 is 16 residues. CDR1 is MRHNA and CDR2 is SNTAGT in the germline V gene. DNA of the CDR3: TGTGCCAGCAGTGACTCCCCAGCGGGGGGGTACAATGAGCAGTTCTTC. As protein: CASSDSPAGGYNEQFF.

The chain employs TRBV27 and TRBJ2-1, with 9 bases identical to TRBD2. Germline assignment: CDR1 MNHEY and CDR2 SMNVEV (reference sequence). V shed 1 base, J shed 9 bases, and the junction held 7 bases outside the gene matches. CDR3 size: 15 residues. The CDR3 loop is CASSLLAGVTIEQFF. In DNA form, the CDR3 reads TGTGCCAGCAGTTTATTAGCGGGAGTAACTATTGAGCAGTTCTTC.

J is TRBJ2-1 and V is TRBV30; 11 bases line up with TRBD2. Germline CDR1 is GTSNPN and CDR2 is SVGIG (reference sequence). The junction had 1 base not matched to a gene; V was cut back by 2 bases and J by 1 base. This CDR3 comprises 15 residues. The CDR3 protein is CAWSWTSGSYNEQFF. The CDR3, as DNA: TGTGCCTGGAGTTGGACTAGCGGGTCCTACAATGAGCAGTTCTTC.

The rearrangement joins TRBV6-1 to TRBJ2-7; D call uncertain. CDR1 and CDR2 from the germline V gene are MNHNS and SASEGT. V was pared by 2 bases and J by 11 bases, with 10 bases between. The CDR3 is 11 amino acids. The CDR3 bases are TGTGCCAGCAGTGAATCCGGAGCCAAGTACTTC. Protein: CASSESGAKYF.

The chain is built from TRBV12-5 and TRBJ2-2; TRBD2 aligns across 15 bases. From germline, CDR1 is LGHNT and CDR2 FRNRAP. Germline trimming cut 4 bases from V and 5 bases from J; bases unmatched to any gene: 5. This CDR3 has 17 amino acids. CDR3 DNA sequence: TGTGCTAGTGGTTACACGGGACTAGCGGGAGGAACCGGGGAGCTGTTTTTT. Amino acid sequence: CASGYTGLAGGTGELFF.

The chain recombines TRBV30 with TRBJ2-7; perhaps TRBD1 as D (5 bases). V lost 2 bases, J lost 5 bases, and 10 bases lay in between. CDR1 and CDR2 (germline): GTSNPN, SVGIG (reference sequence). The CDR3 loop spans 12 amino acids. CDR3 DNA sequence: TGTGCCTGGAGTTCCCAGGGTCACGAGCAGTACTTC. This encodes CAWSSQGHEQYF.

The table lists this clone with a count of one. The chain combines TRBV5-6 with TRBJ2-5; 7 positions match TRBD1. The CDR3 totals 15 residues. In germline, CDR1 is SGHDT, CDR2 YYEEEE. The J segment lost 2 bases and the V segment lost 4 bases, leaving 8 bases of the junction unmatched. The CDR3 sequence: CASSEGTVKQETQYF. CDR3 nucleotides: TGTGCCAGCAGCGAGGGGACAGTCAAACAAGAGACCCAGTACTTC.

The chain recombines TRBV21-1 with TRBJ2-5; the D call of TRBD1 is as the table states it, not checked on the DNA. TRBV21-1 is annotated as a pseudogene. The CDR3 is 14 amino acids. CDR3: CASRRKTGQETQYF. CDR3 bases: TGTGCCAGCAGAAGAAAGACAGGCCAAGAGACCCAGTACTTC.

This chain joins TRBV7-9 and TRBJ2-3, with TRBD2 as a possible D gene (6 bases). The germline CDR1 and CDR2 sequences are SEHNR and FQNEAQ (reference sequence). The CDR3 spans 16 residues. V lost 7 bases and J lost 2, with 19 bases in between. As DNA, the CDR3 is TGTGCCAGCACGACTCCGAGCGGGCAGGTCACAGATACGCAGTATTTT. This sequence encodes CASTTPSGQVTDTQYF.

This chain uses TRBV13 with TRBJ2-5; tentatively, D is TRBD1 (6 bases). Deletions cut 4 bases from V and 5 bases from J, with 11 bases between. Germline assignment: CDR1 PRHDT and CDR2 FYEKMQ (reference sequence). The CDR3 is 13 residues long. The CDR3 DNA is TGTGCCAGCAGCTCCAGGGGCATGGAGACCCAGTACTTC. This gives the protein CASSSRGMETQYF. Together with reference TRBV13 and TRBJ2-5, the CDR3 gives the full variable domain: AAGVIQSPRHLIKEKRETATLKCYPIPRHDTVYWYQQGPGQDPQFLISFYEKMQSDKGSIPDRFSAQQFSDYHSELNMSSLELGDSALYFCASSSRGMETQYFGPGTRLLVL.

The chain joins TRBV11-3 to TRBJ2-5, with D maybe TRBD2 (6 bases). V lost 2 bases, J lost 5 bases, and 12 bases lay in between. This CDR3 contains 14 residues. The germline V gene has CDR1 SGHNT and CDR2 YENEEA. In DNA form, the CDR3 reads TGTGCCAGCAGCTTAATTCGGGGGACGGAGACCCAGTACTTC. Translation gives CASSLIRGTETQYF.

The chain uses TRBV6-5 and TRBJ2-7, with D uncertain. V shed 0 bases and J shed 12 bases, with 12 bases lying between them. The CDR3 is 12 residues long. Germline lookup yields CDR1 MNHEY and CDR2 SVGAGI. The CDR3 protein is CASSYSRIGLYF. The CDR3 nucleotides read TGTGCCAGCAGTTACTCGAGGATAGGTCTGTACTTC.

J is TRBJ2-6 and V is TRBV7-8; 8 bases agree with TRBD1. V lost 6 bases to trimming and J lost 0 bases; unmatched junction nucleotides: 13. The CDR3 loop spans 19 amino acids. Germline V lookup: CDR1 SGHVS, CDR2 FQNEAQ. In DNA form, the CDR3 reads TGTGCCAGCAGGAATGACAGGGGCTGGGGCGGCTCTGGGGCCAACGTCCTGACTTTC. Translation: CASRNDRGWGGSGANVLTF.